This T cell receptor beta chain was profiled in a study of persistence of HIV-infected CD4 T cells (TCRdb year 2020). Some background on the complete study: Suppressive ART had been received by participants for a median of 8 years. Peripheral blood samples of up to roughly 200 mL were taken at multiple time points, with the exception of a couple of participants who underwent leukapheresis at a single time point. Anti-CD3/anti-CD28 stimulation activated a higher proportion of cells, with a lower memory fraction, than antigen stimulation. CMV- and HIV-1 Gag-responding CD4+ T cells were isolated from ART-treated individuals so that antigen-driven clonal expansion of HIV-1-infected cells could be examined. The clonality of all cells in each sorted population was measured by TCRbeta sequencing, and the clonality of infected cells was measured by proviral sequencing. The TCR cluster analysis across participants included under ten participants for CMV and over five participants for Gag. What the authors observed across the whole study: Restriction of bulk TCR analyses to the rare CMV-responding cells that actually carried HIV-1 proviruses was not possible. Within the same sorted populations, TCR oligoclonality correlated with proviral oligoclonality. Significantly lower TCRbeta richness was observed in CMV- and Gag-responding cells than in anti-CD3/anti-CD28-responding cells, and higher oligoclonality was observed in CMV-responding cells than in CD3/CD28-stimulated and Gag-responding cells. Antigen-responding cells were enriched for degenerate expanded CDR3beta sequences, which suggests convergent selection of CD4+ responses to CMV and Gag. Only a small number of individuals took part in the study, and only a limited range of antigens was tested.

The immunoSEQ hsTCRB assay version 4 in survey mode was used to sequence TCRbeta repertoires from genomic DNA. Genomic DNA was diluted to around 9.2 ng/uL, using up to about 1 ug per sample for TCRbeta sequencing. Processing in the source paper ran as follows. Analysis of the TCRbeta data was done in ImmunoSeq Analyzer 3.0, and diversity was computed on productive nucleotide rearrangements. Using the Immunarch R package, the improved Chao index served to estimate lower-bound TCR diversity and the Gini coefficient served to estimate clonality. Different nucleotide rearrangements encoding the same CDR3beta amino acid sequence were counted as distinct clonotypes. Differential abundance analysis identified TCRbeta sequences significantly enriched in antigen-responding cells relative to anti-CD3/anti-CD28-activated cells. Using predicted peptide-MHC specificity as the basis, GLIPH2 grouped TCRs into clusters, both for each participant individually and for the merged data sets that combined participants. TCRdb's version of the immuneACCESS table is confined to in-frame rearrangements and falls short of the full clone set. An unresolved V gene accounts for under half of the shortfall where checked; the remainder is of unknown origin. The V and J calls and the clone size are those of that table, but D and trimming were determined from the DNA. This sample holds roughly 43,000 clones; approximately 93% were observed only once. The ten most abundant clones make up less than 2% of the sample.

A word on this clone: No antigen is known for it. Per-base qualities were not stored, and no clone one base away is much larger.

The CDR3 has 14 amino acids, counting the end cysteine and phenylalanine. Only the CDR3 region is kept as DNA, spanning 42 bases read in frame from base 1. CDR1 and CDR2, per the germline V gene (reference sequence), are MNHEY and SMNVEV. V is pared back by 3 bases and J by 2 bases, with 10 bases lying between the germline termini. What the treatment or condition label conveys for this sample: suppressive antiretroviral therapy. As a nonspecific positive control representing the CD4+ T cell repertoire, cells were stimulated with anti-CD3/anti-CD28 magnetic beads. CD4+ T cells that responded were sorted based on upregulation of both CD40 ligand and CD69. HIV-1-infected adults in whom suppressive ART had been started during chronic infection were enrolled as participants. For at least 4 years, participants had undetectable plasma HIV-1 RNA, below 50 copies/mL. To be included, a participant needed positive CMV serology and a CD4+ T cell count above 400 cells/uL. Before stimulation, PBMCs were isolated using density centrifugation and then depleted of CD8+ T cells. For approximately 17 hours, CD8-depleted PBMCs were stimulated with anti-CD28/CD49d costimulation, a CD40-blocking antibody, and enfuvirtide, which was added to prevent new infections. Cell sorting was done on a Beckman Coulter MoFlo Legacy or XDP sorter, and dead cells were excluded with propidium iodide. The QIAamp DNA Mini Kit was used for genomic DNA extraction from samples above one million cells, and the Quick-DNA Microprep Kit was used otherwise.

The chain employs TRBV27 and TRBJ1-2, with TRBD1 as a weak D call on 5 bases. This clonotype originated in an adult man with HIV who was CMV-seropositive. The sample in question was CD4+ T cells sorted from PBMCs after approximately 19-hour stimulation, obtained from a patient who received antiretroviral therapy. This sample's cell subset or site label indicates: CD40L+CD69+ CD4 T cells responding to anti-CD3/anti-CD28 beads, representing the overall repertoire. The CDR3 region reads CASSFRGWNYGYTF. The DNA sequence follows: TGTGCCAGCAGTTTTAGGGGTTGGAACTATGGCTACACCTTC.